One and the same sample provided the 26 T cell receptor beta chains below, sequenced in a study of beta chain features in type 1 diabetes. Reverse transcribing all isolated RNA meant expressed TCRB transcripts were sequenced. Sequencing was performed with immunoSEQ multiplex PCR; in TCRdb, only in-frame clones are kept and a portion is missing. The sample has around 260,000 clones, roughly 20% seen once. For these TCRs, the target antigens are not known. General study findings and limits: Shorter TCRB CDR3s, moderately but significantly so, marked every one of the four CD4+ subsets in Type 1 diabetes patients.

Material for sequencing was naive CD4+ T cells from blood. These receptors were taken from a woman aged 40 to 49 with type 1 diabetes.

The sample holds a few counts of this clone. The V and J genes are TRBV23-1 and TRBJ1-5; D is possibly TRBD1 (5 bases). Being an ORF, TRBV23-1 has a function that is uncertain. V was clipped by 0 bases and J by 6 bases, with 21 bases between them. This CDR3 has 18 amino acids. The CDR3 region is CASSQSRRDDLGCQPQHF. The CDR3 region has the DNA TGCGCCAGCAGTCAATCGCGGAGGGACGATCTTGGGTGTCAGCCCCAGCATTTT.

This rearrangement joins TRBV29-1 to TRBJ1-1; no reliable D call. V was cut by 6 bases and J by 1 base, with 12 bases left in between. The CDR3 totals 13 residues. CDR1 is SQVTM, CDR2 ANQGSEA, per germline. The chain's CDR3 is CSVLATANTEAFF. The CDR3 bases are TGCAGCGTGCTAGCGACCGCGAACACTGAAGCTTTCTTT.

Of note for this clone: The sample carries other DNA sequences with the same CDR3. This chain connects TRBV25-1 to TRBJ1-2, with a tentative D call TRBD1 (6 bases). Germline CDR1 MGHDK, CDR2 SYGVNS. The CDR3 runs to 13 residues. V was pared by 3 bases and J by 8 bases, with 13 bases between. The CDR3 here is CASSEGQGYGYTF. The CDR3, as DNA: TGTGCCAGCAGTGAGGGTCAGGGGTACGGCTACACCTTC.

This rearrangement joins TRBV7-2 to TRBJ1-2, with 8 positions matching TRBD1. This CDR3 has 15 amino acids. V lost 1 base, J lost 5 bases, and 6 bases stayed unmatched. Germline CDR1 and CDR2: SGHTA and FQGNSA. For the CDR3, the DNA is TGTGCCAGCAGCTTAGTCCCGGACAGGGAGTATGGCTACACCTTC. Protein product: CASSLVPDREYGYTF. The full variable domain, its missing parts supplied by reference TRBV7-2 and TRBJ1-2, is GAGVSQSPSNKVTEKGKDVELRCDPISGHTALYWYRQSLGQGLEFLIYFQGNSAPDKSGLPSDRFSAERTGGSVSTLTIQRTQQEDSAVYLCASSLVPDREYGYTFGSGTRLTVV.

This clone was found a few times. This rearrangement joins TRBV29-1 to TRBJ2-1; the match to TRBD1 covers 8 bases. In germline, CDR1 is SQVTM, CDR2 ANQGSEA. With V trimmed by 6 bases and J by 10 bases, 2 bases remained unmatched. CDR3 size: 10 residues. CDR3 amino acids: CSVTGGEQFF. CDR3 nucleotides: TGCAGCGTCACAGGGGGAGAGCAGTTCTTC.

The V gene is TRBV5-4, the J gene TRBJ1-2; 10 nucleotides line up with TRBD1. The CDR3 is 14 amino acids. CDR1 is SGHNT and CDR2 is YYREEE in the germline V gene (reference sequence). The J segment lost 8 bases and the V segment lost 3 bases, leaving 7 bases of the junction unmatched. The CDR3 loop reads CASSWDRGLEGYTF. The CDR3 DNA is TGTGCCAGCAGCTGGGACAGGGGTTTAGAGGGCTACACCTTC.

Comments on this clone: This same CDR3 is encoded by further DNA sequences in the sample. The chain links TRBV28 to TRBJ1-2, with 7 bases identical to TRBD1. The length of the CDR3 is 13 residues. Germline trimming cut 4 bases from V and 4 bases from J; bases unmatched to any gene: 3. Germline V gene lookup returns CDR1 MDHEN and CDR2 SYDVKM. The CDR3 nucleotides are TGTGCCAGCAGTTACAGGGGTGGCTATGGCTACACCTTC. This encodes CASSYRGGYGYTF.

The CDR3 protein is CASSPLAGGPQNEQFF. CDR3 coding DNA: TGCGCCAGCAGCCCTCTAGCCGGAGGGCCTCAGAATGAGCAGTTCTTC. The rearrangement joins TRBV5-1 to TRBJ2-1; D might be TRBD2 (6 bases). CDR3 length equals 16 residues. Germline values: CDR1 SGHRS, CDR2 YFSETQ. Deletions cut 4 bases from V and 7 bases from J, with 21 bases between.

This clone was detected only a few times. This chain uses TRBV30 with TRBJ2-2; D uncertain. Trimming shortened V by 4 bases and J by 3 bases, and 3 bases separated the two germline ends. The CDR3 runs to 11 residues. The germline V gene encodes CDR1 GTSNPN and CDR2 SVGIG (reference sequence). The CDR3 protein is CAWTDTGELFF. Here the CDR3 DNA reads TGTGCCTGGACCGACACCGGGGAGCTGTTTTTT.

The J gene is TRBJ2-6, the V gene TRBV4-3; maybe TRBD1 (5 bases). Germline CDR1 is LGHNA and CDR2 is YSLEER. The CDR3 has 17 amino acids. With 0 bases removed from V and 0 bases from J, the gap between germline ends came to 9 bases. In nucleotides, the CDR3 is TGCGCCAGCAGCCAAGAGCAAGGGGTCTCTGGGGCCAACGTCCTGACTTTC. Its protein product is CASSQEQGVSGANVLTF.

This clone was counted between two and nine times. The V call is TRBV7-9, the J call TRBJ2-7; D gene unclear. Trimming took off 10 bases at V and 6 bases at J, with 19 bases between the two ends. Germline loops: CDR1 SEHNR, CDR2 FQNEAQ (reference sequence). This CDR3 contains 13 residues. The CDR3 bases are TGTGCCATCGACCATGACAATGGGCTCGAGCAGTACTTC. Amino acid sequence: CAIDHDNGLEQYF.

This rearrangement joins TRBV18 to TRBJ2-5, with D tentatively TRBD2 (5 bases). V was pared by 3 bases and J by 5 bases, with 19 bases between. This CDR3 region has 16 residues. Germline CDR1 and CDR2: KGHSH and LQKENI. The CDR3, as DNA: TGTGCCAGCTCACCCCCTGGAAAGCGGCAATCGGAGACCCAGTACTTC. Its translation: CASSPPGKRQSETQYF.

V usage is TRBV2 and J usage is TRBJ2-1; TRBD1 matches at 10 bases. Germline V gene lookup returns CDR1 SNHLY and CDR2 FYNNEI. The junction had 11 bases not matched to a gene; V was cut back by 6 bases and J by 9 bases. The CDR3 runs to 15 residues. The CDR3 is CASRSSGQGLGEQFF. CDR3 nucleotide sequence: TGTGCCAGCAGGAGTTCGGGACAGGGGCTCGGTGAGCAGTTCTTC.

This clone was picked up a small number of times. This rearrangement joins TRBV7-9 to TRBJ2-4; 7 nucleotides line up with TRBD2. CDR1 and CDR2 from the germline V gene are SEHNR and FQNEAQ (reference sequence). V was clipped by 2 bases and J by 5 bases; unmatched bases: 12. The CDR3 sequence is 17 residues long. The CDR3 is CASSLRAGVAEENIQYF. For the CDR3, the DNA is TGTGCCAGCAGCTTAAGGGCGGGAGTCGCGGAGGAAAACATTCAGTACTTC.

The chain links TRBV25-1 to TRBJ2-7; 8 bases fit TRBD1. CDR3 length: 13 amino acids. Trimming at V came to 9 bases and at J to 2 bases, leaving 6 bases not matched to a gene. Per germline, CDR1 MGHDK and CDR2 SYGVNS. The CDR3 loop reads CASSGTGTYEQYF. CDR3 nucleotide sequence: TGTGCCAGTTCCGGGACAGGTACCTACGAGCAGTACTTC.

V is TRBV9 and J is TRBJ1-2; D is possibly TRBD1 (5 bases). Germline assignment: CDR1 SGDLS and CDR2 YYNGEE. CDR3 size: 13 residues. With 3 bases removed from V and 4 bases from J, the gap between germline ends came to 10 bases. This CDR3 reads CASSETEFYGYTF. Here the CDR3 DNA reads TGTGCCAGCAGCGAGACAGAATTCTATGGCTACACCTTC.

The rearrangement joins TRBV2 to TRBJ1-5; D remains ambiguous. V was pared by 5 bases and J by 6 bases, with 8 bases between. Per germline, CDR1 SNHLY and CDR2 FYNNEI. This CDR3 region has 12 residues. Here the CDR3 reads CASSTPPQPQHF. DNA of the CDR3: TGTGCCAGCAGTACTCCCCCTCAGCCCCAGCATTTT.

This chain links TRBV9 with TRBJ1-4; 7 bases fit TRBD1. The CDR3 is 15 residues long. The germline V gene has CDR1 SGDLS and CDR2 YYNGEE. V was pared by 4 bases and J by 5 bases, with 8 bases of the junction left unmatched. In nucleotides, the CDR3 is TGTGCCAGCAGCCCATGGAGACAGGGCAATGAAAAACTGTTTTTT. As protein: CASSPWRQGNEKLFF.

This clone was seen only a few times. The chain carries TRBV4-2 and TRBJ2-7, with TRBD2 identical over 8 bases. This CDR3 comprises 16 residues. Trimming cost V 1 base and J 5 bases; bases outside gene matches: 10. Germline V gives CDR1 LGHNA, CDR2 YNFKEQ. The CDR3 nucleotides are TGTGCCAGCAGCCAAGGTTCAGCGGGAGAGTTCCACGAGCAGTACTTC. It encodes CASSQGSAGEFHEQYF.

The V call is TRBV7-2, the J call TRBJ2-1; 9 bases align to TRBD1. Germline V gives CDR1 SGHTA, CDR2 FQGNSA. This CDR3 spans 14 amino acids. The ends lost 5 bases at V and 6 bases at J; junction bases unmatched: 5. The CDR3 DNA reads TGTGCCAGCAGCCCATGGGACAGGGTCAATGAGCAGTTCTTC. Translation gives CASSPWDRVNEQFF.

This clone was detected only a few times. The chain recombines TRBV19 with TRBJ2-3, with D unresolved. The germline V and J ends were trimmed by 7 bases and 0 bases, with 11 bases remaining between them. The germline V gene has CDR1 LNHDA and CDR2 SQIVND (reference sequence). This CDR3 comprises 14 residues. CDR3 nucleotides: TGTGCCAGTAAGGAAGTGGGCAGCACAGATACGCAGTATTTT. Protein product: CASKEVGSTDTQYF.

This clone has just a few counts. This sequence joins TRBV5-4 and TRBJ2-1, with 9 bases that match TRBD2. The CDR3 runs 15 residues. V gave up 4 bases and J gave up 4 bases; unmatched junction bases: 6. Germline V gene lookup returns CDR1 SGHNT and CDR2 YYREEE (reference sequence). The CDR3 here is CASSPRSGSYNEQFF. DNA of the CDR3: TGTGCCAGCAGCCCACGTAGCGGGAGTTACAATGAGCAGTTCTTC.

The chain combines TRBV25-1 with TRBJ2-1, with 11 bases aligning to TRBD2. The CDR3 has 15 residues. J gave up 7 bases and V 7 bases, and 9 bases lay outside the gene matches. In germline, CDR1 is MGHDK, CDR2 SYGVNS. Here the CDR3 DNA reads TGTGCCAGCACCGAAACTAGCGGGAGTCGGAATGAGCAGTTCTTC. Its translation: CASTETSGSRNEQFF.

This clone has only a few counts. This chain uses TRBV6-5 with TRBJ1-1, with 8 bases aligning to TRBD1. CDR3 length equals 14 residues. The germline V gene has CDR1 MNHEY and CDR2 SVGAGI. With V trimmed by 5 bases and J by 3 bases, 5 bases remained unmatched. The CDR3 is CASSLQTGDTEAFF. CDR3 bases: TGTGCCAGCAGTCTACAGACAGGGGACACTGAAGCTTTCTTT.

This chain joins TRBV5-1 and TRBJ1-1; 7 bases map to TRBD1. Germline assignment: CDR1 SGHRS and CDR2 YFSETQ. V was clipped by 3 bases and J by 1 base; unmatched bases: 9. The CDR3 length is 16 residues. The CDR3 sequence: CASSYLAGTANTEAFF. CDR3 DNA: TGCGCCAGCAGCTATCTCGCCGGGACAGCGAACACTGAAGCTTTCTTT.

The chain combines TRBV7-3 with TRBJ2-1; D possibly corresponds to TRBD1 (5 bases). V was cut by 5 bases and J by 6 bases, with 11 bases left in between. The CDR3 is made up of 13 amino acids. Germline V gives CDR1 SGHTA, CDR2 FQGTGA. CDR3 DNA sequence: TGTGCCAGCAGCCCCTATAGGGGCAATGAGCAGTTCTTC. Translation: CASSPYRGNEQFF.